A single sample gave rise to the 25 T cell receptor beta chains below, sequenced in a study of T cell responses to AZD1222 COVID-19 vaccine. Clones were sequenced by immunoSEQ multiplex PCR, and TCRdb holds only the in-frame ones, with some missing. Altogether 130,000 or so clones are present, about 90% being singletons, with the ten largest covering 1.5% to 2%. This specimen was peripheral blood, taken 28 days after the second AZD1222 dose. These receptors were obtained from an adult who received the AZD1222 COVID-19 vaccine.

The rearrangement uses TRBV19 and TRBJ1-1; D may be TRBD1 (5 bases). Germline assignment: CDR1 LNHDA and CDR2 SQIVND (reference sequence). This CDR3 comprises 14 residues. The ends were cut back, 3 bases at V and 5 bases at J, with 13 bases in the middle. The CDR3, as DNA: TGTGCCAGTAGTATTCACCAAAAGGGGACTGAAGCTTTCTTT. Its translation is CASSIHQKGTEAFF.

The rearrangement links TRBV30 to TRBJ1-1; a possible D gene is TRBD1 (6 bases). This CDR3 region has 12 residues. Germline values: CDR1 GTSNPN, CDR2 SVGIG (reference sequence). The V and J ends lost 4 bases and 8 bases respectively, with 14 bases between them. The CDR3 region is CAWNRVRGEAFF. The CDR3 nucleotides are TGTGCCTGGAACAGGGTCCGAGGGGAAGCTTTCTTT. The complete variable domain, with remaining parts taken from reference TRBV30 and TRBJ1-1, reads SQTIHQWPATLVQPVGSPLSLECTVEGTSNPNLYWYRQAAGRGLQLLFYSVGIGQISSEVPQNLSASRPQDRQFILSSKKLLLSDSGFYLCAWNRVRGEAFFGQGTRLTVV.

This clone was detected once. J is TRBJ1-5 and V is TRBV20-1; D is unresolved. Trimming pared 3 bases from V and 0 bases from J, leaving 9 bases between. This CDR3 has 14 residues. Germline CDR1 DFQATT, CDR2 SNEGSKA (reference sequence). The DNA of the CDR3 is TGCAGTGCTAGTGGAGGGTATAGCAATCAGCCCCAGCATTTT. This codes for CSASGGYSNQPQHF.

This chain uses TRBV6-5 with TRBJ2-1, with 13 bases fitting TRBD2. Per germline, CDR1 MNHEY and CDR2 SVGAGI. Trimming removed 6 bases from V and 5 bases from J; junction bases left unmatched: 4. This CDR3 is 15 amino acids long. CDR3 region: CASSRGLAGDNEQFF. The CDR3, as DNA: TGTGCCAGCAGCCGAGGACTAGCGGGGGACAATGAGCAGTTCTTC.

The gene calls are TRBV10-3 and TRBJ2-1, with TRBD1 matching over 9 bases. CDR1 ENHRY and CDR2 SYGVKD come from the germline V gene. The J segment lost 6 bases and the V segment lost 5 bases, leaving 8 bases of the junction unmatched. The CDR3 has 15 residues. The CDR3 DNA sequence: TGTGCCATCAGTTCCGGACAGGGGAGCCTCAATGAGCAGTTCTTC. Its protein product is CAISSGQGSLNEQFF.

The V gene is TRBV7-2, the J gene TRBJ1-2, with D hard to call. CDR1 SGHTA and CDR2 FQGNSA come from the germline V gene. CDR3 length equals 14 residues. V lost 0 bases and J lost 5, with 10 bases in between. The CDR3 spells CASSLAVAGYGYTF. CDR3 DNA: TGTGCCAGCAGCTTAGCCGTGGCAGGATATGGCTACACCTTC.

V and J are TRBV6-5 and TRBJ1-4, with D unresolved. V dropped 10 bases and J dropped 8 bases, with 20 bases sitting between them. The germline V gene has CDR1 MNHEY and CDR2 SVGAGI. There are 14 residues in the CDR3. The CDR3 is CATRTWGTGEKLFF. CDR3 bases: TGTGCCACGAGGACGTGGGGTACGGGGGAAAAACTGTTTTTT.

This clone showed up just a few times. The rearrangement joins TRBV6-6 to TRBJ1-1, with TRBD1 matching over 8 bases. This CDR3 contains 14 residues. Germline V gives CDR1 MNHNY, CDR2 SVGAGI (reference sequence). The V segment lost 6 bases and the J segment 5 bases; nucleotides outside the gene matches: 8. CDR3 sequence reads: CASRQQGVGTEAFF. In DNA, the CDR3 is TGTGCCAGCAGACAACAGGGGGTAGGGACTGAAGCTTTCTTT.

V is TRBV9 and J is TRBJ2-7, with D maybe TRBD2 (6 bases). Deletions cut 0 bases from V and 3 bases from J, with 16 bases between. The germline V gene has CDR1 SGDLS and CDR2 YYNGEE. There are 16 residues in the CDR3. The CDR3 is CASSVGGAEGDYEQYF. The DNA for the CDR3 is TGTGCCAGCAGCGTAGGCGGGGCAGAAGGGGACTACGAGCAGTACTTC.

For the CDR3, the DNA is TGTGCCTGTCGGGAGGGGAACTATGGCTACACCTTC. Protein: CACREGNYGYTF. This chain connects TRBV6-5 to TRBJ1-2; weak D call: TRBD1 (5 bases). The CDR3 extends over 12 amino acids. Trimming pared 11 bases from V and 2 bases from J, leaving 12 bases between. CDR1 and CDR2 from the germline V gene are MNHEY and SVGAGI.

This rearrangement joins TRBV7-8 to TRBJ2-2, with unresolved D. V lost 2 bases and J 1 base, leaving 5 bases between the germline ends. The CDR3 extends over 14 amino acids. CDR1 SGHVS and CDR2 FQNEAQ come from the germline V gene. CDR3 sequence: CASSLRVNTGELFF. For the CDR3, the DNA is TGTGCCAGCAGCTTAAGGGTGAACACCGGGGAGCTGTTTTTT. Together with reference TRBV7-8 and TRBJ2-2, the CDR3 gives the full variable domain: GAGVSQSPRYKVAKRGQDVALRCDPISGHVSLFWYQQALGQGPEFLTYFQNEAQLDKSGLPSDRFFAERPEGSVSTLKIQRTQQEDSAVYLCASSLRVNTGELFFGEGSRLTVL.

The gene calls are TRBV14 and TRBJ2-7; 7 positions agree with TRBD2. Germline assignment: CDR1 SGHDN and CDR2 FVKESK. The length of the CDR3 is 15 residues. Trimming cost V 4 bases and J 6 bases; bases outside gene matches: 12. The CDR3 loop reads CASSPPPRLAREQYV. The CDR3, as DNA: TGTGCCAGCAGCCCCCCCCCGAGACTAGCACGCGAGCAGTACGTC.

This CDR3 reads CASSNPPDGEQFF. Written as DNA, the CDR3 is TGTGCCAGCAGTAACCCTCCCGATGGTGAGCAGTTCTTC. V and J are TRBV21-1 and TRBJ2-1. TRBV21-1 has pseudogene status. CDR3 size: 13 residues.

The rearrangement links TRBV6-1 to TRBJ1-1; TRBD1 aligns across 9 bases. Germline-derived CDR1 and CDR2 are MNHNS and SASEGT. There are 16 residues in the CDR3. V shed 4 bases and J 1 base; nucleotides not matched to a gene: 7. The CDR3 region has the DNA TGTGCCAGCAGTGCGGGGTACAGGGGGCGGAACACTGAAGCTTTCTTT. It encodes CASSAGYRGRNTEAFF.

The CDR3 DNA follows: TGTGCCAGCAGCGTAGGAACTAATGAAAAACTGTTTTTT. Translating it yields CASSVGTNEKLFF. The chain couples TRBV9 to TRBJ1-4, with no clear D. Trimming shortened V by 0 bases and J by 1 base, and 1 base separated the two germline ends. The CDR3 totals 13 residues. The germline gives CDR1 SGDLS, CDR2 YYNGEE.

The chain has TRBV11-3 and TRBJ2-3, with 8 bases fitting TRBD2. The V gene end was trimmed by 5 bases and the J gene end by 6 bases; junction bases not matched to a gene: 7. The CDR3 sequence is 14 residues long. The V gene's germline CDR1 is SGHNT and CDR2 YENEEA. The CDR3, as DNA: TGTGCCAGCAGCCCGGGGGGGGACCGGGATACGCAGTATTTT. Protein sequence: CASSPGGDRDTQYF.

This clone showed up just once. The chain carries TRBV19 and TRBJ1-5, with a tentative D call TRBD1 (6 bases). Germline V gene data show CDR1 as LNHDA and CDR2 as SQIVND (reference sequence). There are 14 residues in the CDR3. Trimming stripped 5 bases from V and 5 bases from J, with 13 bases between. DNA of the CDR3: TGTGCCAGTAGTCGACAGGCCCAAGATCAGCCCCAGCATTTT. Translation: CASSRQAQDQPQHF.

The DNA for the CDR3 is TGTGCCAGCAACCACCAAGGGACCTGGGGGTACACTGAAGCTTTCTTT. This translates into CASNHQGTWGYTEAFF. The V gene is TRBV7-9, the J gene TRBJ1-1, with a tentative D call TRBD1 (5 bases). Germline-derived CDR1 and CDR2 are SEHNR and FQNEAQ (reference sequence). CDR3 length equals 16 residues. V lost 7 bases to trimming and J lost 3 bases, with 21 bases between them.

V gene TRBV4-3 combines with J gene TRBJ2-2, with 10 bases matching TRBD2. CDR1 is LGHNA, CDR2 YSLEER, per germline. The junction had 16 bases not matched to a gene; V was cut back by 4 bases and J by 5 bases. CDR3 size: 19 residues. Here the CDR3 reads CASSPSGTSAIFGTGELFF. The CDR3 DNA reads as TGCGCCAGCAGCCCATCCGGGACTAGCGCTATCTTTGGGACCGGGGAGCTGTTTTTT.

This clone was picked up one time. V gene TRBV15 combines with J gene TRBJ1-2; D call uncertain. V dropped 1 base and J dropped 8 bases, with 23 bases sitting between them. The CDR3 has 17 amino acids. Germline CDR1 LNHNV, CDR2 YYDKDF (reference sequence). The CDR3 DNA reads TGTGCCACCAGCAGAGGTTCGACACCTTCACGAGGTGCGGGCTACACCTTC. Protein product: CATSRGSTPSRGAGYTF.

This clone was seen a few times. The chain carries TRBV21-1 and TRBJ1-3. TRBV21-1 counts as a pseudogene. This CDR3 has 15 residues. CDR3 bases: TGTGCCAGCACGGTACCGGGGCCTCCTGGAAACACCATATATTTT. Its protein product is CASTVPGPPGNTIYF.

The chain recombines TRBV2 with TRBJ2-7; D is ambiguous. Germline V gives CDR1 SNHLY, CDR2 FYNNEI. V gave up 6 bases and J gave up 2 bases, with 14 bases separating them. The CDR3 is made up of 14 amino acids. CDR3 nucleotide sequence: TGTGCCAGCAGGTCGACGAGTACCCCCTACGAGCAGTACTTC. This sequence encodes CASRSTSTPYEQYF.

V gene TRBV9 combines with J gene TRBJ1-1; perhaps TRBD1 as D (5 bases). Trimming left V 7 bases short and J 3 bases short, with 10 bases between. Germline CDR1 SGDLS, CDR2 YYNGEE. The CDR3 is made up of 12 amino acids. The chain's CDR3 is CASSGGDTEAFF. The CDR3 nucleotides are TGTGCCAGCTCCGGGGGGGACACTGAAGCTTTCTTT.

The V call is TRBV27, the J call TRBJ1-1; D remains ambiguous. Trimming removed 4 bases from V and 0 bases from J, with 9 bases in between. Looked up from germline, CDR1 is MNHEY and CDR2 is SMNVEV (reference sequence). The CDR3 has 14 residues. CDR3 region: CASSSLGLNTEAFF. CDR3 bases: TGTGCCAGCAGTTCCCTAGGATTGAACACTGAAGCTTTCTTT.

V usage is TRBV6-5 and J usage is TRBJ1-2; D gene ambiguous. Germline V lookup: CDR1 MNHEY, CDR2 SVGAGI. The CDR3 totals 16 residues. V dropped 2 bases and J dropped 0 bases, with 13 bases sitting between them. The CDR3 spells CASSYTAGLTNYGYTF. In DNA form, the CDR3 reads TGTGCCAGCAGTTACACGGCGGGCTTAACTAACTATGGCTACACCTTC.